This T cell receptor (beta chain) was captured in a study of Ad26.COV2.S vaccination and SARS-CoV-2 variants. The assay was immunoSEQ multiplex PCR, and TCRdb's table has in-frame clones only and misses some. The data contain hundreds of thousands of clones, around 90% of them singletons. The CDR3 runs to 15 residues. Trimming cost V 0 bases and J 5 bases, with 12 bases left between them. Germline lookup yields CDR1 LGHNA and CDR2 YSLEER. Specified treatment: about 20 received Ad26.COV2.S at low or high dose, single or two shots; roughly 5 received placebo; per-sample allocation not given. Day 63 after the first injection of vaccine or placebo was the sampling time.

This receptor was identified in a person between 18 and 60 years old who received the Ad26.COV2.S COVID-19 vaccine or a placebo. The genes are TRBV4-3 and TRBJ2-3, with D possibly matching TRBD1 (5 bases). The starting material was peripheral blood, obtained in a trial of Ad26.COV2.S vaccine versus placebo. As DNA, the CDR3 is TGCGCCAGCAGCCAAGATGGCAGGGTTAGAGATACGCAGTATTTT. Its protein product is CASSQDGRVRDTQYF.